The 9 T cell receptor beta chains below all came from one sample that was sequenced in a study of cytomegalovirus exposure and HLA in healthy donors. This PCR relied on a set of 60 Vbeta primers and 13 Jbeta primers. This table comes from immunoSEQ multiplex PCR, and its TCRdb copy is limited to in-frame clones, with some not included. The sample lists about 190,000 clones; less than 85% were seen once. The sequencing sample was made of PBMCs. These TCRs come from a boy aged 2 to 10 in good health and CMV-seronegative.

The chain joins TRBV2 to TRBJ1-2; possible D gene TRBD1, 6 bases. Germline V CDR1 and CDR2: SNHLY, FYNNEI. V lost 6 bases and J lost 2, with 10 bases in between. The CDR3 covers 13 residues. CDR3: CASRPDRNYGYTF. For the CDR3, the DNA is TGTGCCAGCAGACCCGACAGGAACTATGGCTACACCTTC.

The CDR3 bases are TGTGCCAGCCACCAACAGGGGGCCTCTAACTATGGCTACACCTTC. As protein: CASHQQGASNYGYTF. The chain combines TRBV6-4 with TRBJ1-2; 9 nucleotides line up with TRBD1. Losses at the gene ends were 8 bases for V and 0 bases for J; bases not matched to a gene: 7. The CDR3 consists of 15 residues. CDR1 is MRHNA, CDR2 SNTAGT, per germline.

This rearrangement joins TRBV20-1 to TRBJ2-5; D not certain. The V end was cut by 8 bases, the J end by 6 bases, with 13 bases between. CDR3 length: 11 amino acids. Germline V gene sequence: CDR1 DFQATT, CDR2 SNEGSKA (reference sequence). CDR3 in amino acids: CSPAIDQTQYF. The DNA of the CDR3 is TGCAGTCCCGCTATCGATCAGACCCAGTACTTC.

This chain uses TRBV12-5 with TRBJ1-1, with unresolved D. The germline V gene has CDR1 LGHNT and CDR2 FRNRAP. This CDR3 comprises 13 residues. Deletions cut 6 bases from V and 1 base from J, with 9 bases between. CDR3 DNA: TGTGCTAGTGGCCCCGGCGGGAACACTGAAGCTTTCTTT. It codes for CASGPGGNTEAFF.

The chain employs TRBV27 and TRBJ2-1; 9 nucleotides align to TRBD1. From germline, CDR1 is MNHEY and CDR2 SMNVEV (reference sequence). V dropped 1 base and J dropped 8; count of bases not matched to a gene: 6. CDR3 size: 15 residues. CDR3 bases: TGTGCCAGCAGTTTATGGACAGGGGATATCTATGAGCAGTTCTTC. As protein: CASSLWTGDIYEQFF.

The V call is TRBV18, the J call TRBJ1-2; 7 bases are shared with TRBD1. The germline V gene has CDR1 KGHSH and CDR2 LQKENI. The V and J ends lost 5 bases and 2 bases, in that order; junction bases with no gene match: 2. CDR3 length: 13 residues. CDR3: CASSLQGNYGYTF. The CDR3 nucleotides are TGTGCCAGCTCATTACAGGGGAACTATGGCTACACCTTC.

The CDR3 is CASTYRFLMGNTEAFF. The CDR3 DNA is TGTGCCAGTACTTACAGGTTCCTGATGGGGAACACTGAAGCTTTCTTT. This chain connects TRBV19 to TRBJ1-1, with D possibly being TRBD1 (5 bases). The V and J ends lost 7 bases and 1 base respectively, with 19 bases between them. CDR1 is LNHDA, CDR2 SQIVND, per germline (reference sequence). The CDR3 is 16 amino acids.

The chain couples TRBV30 to TRBJ2-1; 11 bases align to TRBD2. CDR1 is GTSNPN, CDR2 SVGIG, per germline (reference sequence). The length of the CDR3 is 15 residues. V shed 5 bases, J shed 6 bases, and the junction held 9 bases outside the gene matches. The DNA for the CDR3 is TGTGCCTGGGGGACACTAGCGGGAGTCCCCAATGAGCAGTTCTTC. It codes for CAWGTLAGVPNEQFF. Full variable domain (rest looked up from reference TRBV30 and TRBJ2-1): SQTIHQWPATLVQPVGSPLSLECTVEGTSNPNLYWYRQAAGRGLQLLFYSVGIGQISSEVPQNLSASRPQDRQFILSSKKLLLSDSGFYLCAWGTLAGVPNEQFFGPGTRLTVL.

V usage is TRBV7-8 and J usage is TRBJ2-7, with 10 bases fitting TRBD2. The CDR3 totals 15 residues. Germline V gene sequence: CDR1 SGHVS, CDR2 FQNEAQ. J lost 5 bases, V lost 0 bases, and 4 bases had no gene match. The CDR3 sequence is CASSLASGRADEQYF. The DNA for the CDR3 is TGTGCCAGCAGCTTAGCGAGCGGGAGGGCCGACGAGCAGTACTTC.